This paragraph reports one T cell receptor beta chain. Its matching antigen is unknown. V dropped 6 bases and J dropped 1; count of bases not matched to a gene: 8. From germline, CDR1 is MNHNS and CDR2 SASEGT. This CDR3 contains 15 residues. TCRdb re-analysed the PCR reads in MiXCR, keeping a single row per CDR3 protein. Here the sample spans over 13,000 distinct CDR3 sequences, more than 50% being singletons. The time point denotes: before preoperative PTX-NDP chemotherapy. Paclitaxel-nedaplatin chemotherapy was given to patients ahead of their surgery. This entry belongs to a study of esophageal squamous cell carcinoma under preoperative chemotherapy. Study as a whole: TCR repertoires were profiled from both peripheral blood T cells and tumor-infiltrating lymphocytes.

Broader study findings: Clonal contraction, more than amplification, hit abundant clones after paclitaxel-nedaplatin.

The rearrangement joins TRBV6-1 to TRBJ2-7; 8 bases line up with TRBD2. This receptor was identified in a human donor with esophageal squamous cell carcinoma. The donor label of this sample is uncertain. This material was obtained from a patient given preoperative chemotherapy. The CDR3 DNA follows: TGTGCCAGCAGAGAACTAGCGGCCACTTCCTACGAGCAGTACTTC. It specifies CASRELAATSYEQYF.